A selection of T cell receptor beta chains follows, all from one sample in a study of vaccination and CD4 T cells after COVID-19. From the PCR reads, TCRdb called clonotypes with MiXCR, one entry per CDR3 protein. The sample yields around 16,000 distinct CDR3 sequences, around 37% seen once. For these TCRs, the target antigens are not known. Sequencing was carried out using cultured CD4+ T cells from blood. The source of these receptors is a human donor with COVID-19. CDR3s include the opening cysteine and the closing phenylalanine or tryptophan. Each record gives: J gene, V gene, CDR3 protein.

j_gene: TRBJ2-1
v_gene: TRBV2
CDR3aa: CASSVIWGGGNEQFF

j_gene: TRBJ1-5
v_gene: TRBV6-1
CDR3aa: CASKPFQPDQPQHF

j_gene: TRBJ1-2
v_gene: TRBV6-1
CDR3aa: CASKQDSNYGYTF

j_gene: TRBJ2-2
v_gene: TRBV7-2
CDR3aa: CASSTTGPNTGELFF

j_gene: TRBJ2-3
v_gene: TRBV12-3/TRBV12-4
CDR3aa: CASRLSGGGPDTQYF

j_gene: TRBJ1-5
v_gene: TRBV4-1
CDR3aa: CASSQDGGAAGQPQHF

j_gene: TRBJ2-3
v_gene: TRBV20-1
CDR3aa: CSACLAGNTDTQYF

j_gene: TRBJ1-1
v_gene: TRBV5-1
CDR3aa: CASSPGAGTNTEAFF

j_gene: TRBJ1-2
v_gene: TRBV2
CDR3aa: CASSPGQGPSGYTF

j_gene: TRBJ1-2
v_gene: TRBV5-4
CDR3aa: CASSPAEVGLLGYTF

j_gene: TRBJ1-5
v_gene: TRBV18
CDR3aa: CASSPLQGNQPQHF

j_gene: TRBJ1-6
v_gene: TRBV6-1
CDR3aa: CASSMGDSPLHF

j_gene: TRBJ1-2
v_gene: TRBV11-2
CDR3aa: CASSYRGGYTF

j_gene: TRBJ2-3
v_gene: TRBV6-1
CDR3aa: CASGRDTDTQYF

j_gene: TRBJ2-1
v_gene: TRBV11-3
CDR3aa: CASSPAGPGNEQFF

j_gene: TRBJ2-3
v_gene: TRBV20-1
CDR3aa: CSASFHFGGSTDTQYF

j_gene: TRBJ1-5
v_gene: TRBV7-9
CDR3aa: CASSTVRDNQPQHF

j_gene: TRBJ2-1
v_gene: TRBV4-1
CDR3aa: CASSQDVASAARQFF

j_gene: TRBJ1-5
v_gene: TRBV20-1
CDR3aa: CSARQGNQPQHF

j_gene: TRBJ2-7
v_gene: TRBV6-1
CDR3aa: CASSSLYEQYF

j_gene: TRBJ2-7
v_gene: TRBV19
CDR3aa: CASSEGLARYEQYF

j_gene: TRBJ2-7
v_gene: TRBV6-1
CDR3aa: CASRKDRDRVYEQYF

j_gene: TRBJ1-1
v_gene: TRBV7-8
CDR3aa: CASTFLLGTDTEAFF

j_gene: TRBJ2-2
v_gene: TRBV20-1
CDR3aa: CSASRDRANTGELFF

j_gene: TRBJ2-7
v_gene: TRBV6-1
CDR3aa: CASRQYTYEQYF

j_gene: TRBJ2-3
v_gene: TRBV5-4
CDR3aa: CASSLAPTSGGTDTQYF

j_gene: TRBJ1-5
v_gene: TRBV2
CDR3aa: CASSPLGWGNQPQHF

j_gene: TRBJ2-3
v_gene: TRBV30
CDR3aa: CAWSVRPSGVFTDTQYF

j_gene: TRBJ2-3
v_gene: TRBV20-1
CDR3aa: CSARPPGLYSQYF

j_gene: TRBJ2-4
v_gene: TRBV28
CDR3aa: CASSPPGQGALTSHF

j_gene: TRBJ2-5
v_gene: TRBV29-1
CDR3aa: CSVKTSIETQYF

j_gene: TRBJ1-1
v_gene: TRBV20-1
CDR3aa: CSATGQGWNTEAFF

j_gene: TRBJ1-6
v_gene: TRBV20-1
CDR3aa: CSASLDRNSPLHF

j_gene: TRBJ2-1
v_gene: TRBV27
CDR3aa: CASSLSRLAVNNEQFF

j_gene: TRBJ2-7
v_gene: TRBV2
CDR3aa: CASSGDGYEQYF

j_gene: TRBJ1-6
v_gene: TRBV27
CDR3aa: CASGTGAVIDSPLHF

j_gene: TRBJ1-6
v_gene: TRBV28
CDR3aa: CASRRPGTGERGSPLHF

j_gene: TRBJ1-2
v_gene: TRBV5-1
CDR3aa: CASSLWQGEDGYTF

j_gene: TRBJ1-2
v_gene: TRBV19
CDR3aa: CASTPRDRDGYTF

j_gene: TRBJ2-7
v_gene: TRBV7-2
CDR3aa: CASSLAGAGNDEQYF

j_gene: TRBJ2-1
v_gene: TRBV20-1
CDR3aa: CSAGELAGGYNEQFF

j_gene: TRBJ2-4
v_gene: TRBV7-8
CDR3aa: CASSLSRLAGPRGAKNIQYF

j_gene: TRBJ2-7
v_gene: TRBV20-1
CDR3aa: CSAPYRTTYEQYF

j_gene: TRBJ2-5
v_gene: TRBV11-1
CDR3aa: CASSLLGDGETQYF

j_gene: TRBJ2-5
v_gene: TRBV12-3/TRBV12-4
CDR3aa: CASSSHRVSETQYF

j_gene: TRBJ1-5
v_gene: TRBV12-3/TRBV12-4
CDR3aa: CASSYTRGLSNQPQHF

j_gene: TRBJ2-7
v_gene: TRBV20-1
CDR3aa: CSARAGGTYEQYF

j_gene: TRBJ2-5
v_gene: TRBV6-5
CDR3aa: CASSYSISSGGGGTQYF

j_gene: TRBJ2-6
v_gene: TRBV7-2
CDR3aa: CASSRSYAGLGGANVLTF

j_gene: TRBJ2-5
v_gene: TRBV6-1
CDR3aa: CASSGQGALQETQYF

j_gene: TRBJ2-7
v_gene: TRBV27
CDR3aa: CASSFVFGEGTYTYEQYF